A selection of T cell receptor beta chains follows, all from one sample in a study of blood T cell repertoires in COVID-19. The assay was immunoSEQ multiplex PCR, and TCRdb's table has in-frame clones only and misses some. The sample shows about 190,000 clones, around 80% of them seen only once. The sequencing input was peripheral blood. These receptors originate from an elderly woman with active or convalescent COVID-19. Each CDR3 is given with its conserved first and last residue. D genes are given only for firm matches. Where a row states a size, it is once, few, many or the class of an expanded clone; other rows omit it.

clone_size: -; d_call: -; j_call: TRBJ1-2; v_call: TRBV7-2; cdr3_nt: TGTGCCAGCAGCCGGGACACATGGAGCTACACCTTC; cdr3_aa: CASSRDTWSYTF
clone_size: -; d_call: -; j_call: TRBJ1-2; v_call: TRBV28; cdr3_nt: TGTGCCAGCAGTCAGGGCAGGGCGAACTATGGCTACACCTTC; cdr3_aa: CASSQGRANYGYTF
clone_size: -; d_call: TRBD2; j_call: TRBJ2-1; v_call: TRBV11-3; cdr3_nt: TGTGCCAGCAGCCAAAGGACTAGTCGGGACAATGAGCAGTTCTTC; cdr3_aa: CASSQRTSRDNEQFF
clone_size: -; d_call: TRBD2; j_call: TRBJ2-2; v_call: TRBV11-3; cdr3_nt: TGTGCCAGCAGCTTCGGACTAGCGGGGGGTACCGGGGAGCTGTTTTTT; cdr3_aa: CASSFGLAGGTGELFF
clone_size: -; d_call: -; j_call: TRBJ2-3; v_call: TRBV9; cdr3_nt: TGTGCCAGCAGCCCACTTGCCTATACGCAGTATTTT; cdr3_aa: CASSPLAYTQYF
clone_size: -; d_call: -; j_call: TRBJ1-5; v_call: TRBV5-6; cdr3_nt: TGTGCCAACCCGACGGGAACGGATCAGCCCCAGCATTTT; cdr3_aa: CANPTGTDQPQHF
clone_size: -; d_call: -; j_call: TRBJ2-7; v_call: TRBV4-1; cdr3_nt: TGCGCCAGCGCGCCTGGTGAGGGCGCCTACGAGCAGTACTTC; cdr3_aa: CASAPGEGAYEQYF
clone_size: -; d_call: -; j_call: TRBJ2-5; v_call: TRBV2; cdr3_nt: TGTGCCAGCAGTGAAGAGGGACTTTTCAAAGAGACCCAGTACTTC; cdr3_aa: CASSEEGLFKETQYF
clone_size: -; d_call: TRBD1; j_call: TRBJ1-5; v_call: TRBV18; cdr3_nt: TGTGCCAGCTCACCACCAGGGGGCGGACAGCCCCAGCATTTT; cdr3_aa: CASSPPGGGQPQHF
clone_size: -; d_call: -; j_call: TRBJ1-1; v_call: TRBV20-1; cdr3_nt: TGCAGTGCTAGAGAAGGACTCGAAGCTTTCTTT; cdr3_aa: CSAREGLEAFF
clone_size: -; d_call: -; j_call: TRBJ2-7; v_call: TRBV2; cdr3_nt: TGTGCCAGCAGGTCACGTGAAACTTCCTACGAGCAGTACTTC; cdr3_aa: CASRSRETSYEQYF
clone_size: -; d_call: TRBD1; j_call: TRBJ1-2; v_call: TRBV7-2; cdr3_nt: TGTGCTACAGGGGCCCCCTATGGCTACACCTTC; cdr3_aa: CATGAPYGYTF
clone_size: -; d_call: -; j_call: TRBJ2-1; v_call: TRBV7-6; cdr3_nt: TGTGCCAGCAGCTTAAGGCTAGCCCCCTACAATGAGCAGTTCTTC; cdr3_aa: CASSLRLAPYNEQFF
clone_size: -; d_call: -; j_call: TRBJ1-6; v_call: TRBV20-1; cdr3_nt: TGCAGTGCTAGTAGAGGGGGTAGCTGGAATTCACCCCTCCACTTT; cdr3_aa: CSASRGGSWNSPLHF
clone_size: -; d_call: -; j_call: TRBJ2-3; v_call: TRBV7-2; cdr3_nt: TGTGCCAGCAGCTTAAGCCGACAGGGCACAGATACGCAGTATTTT; cdr3_aa: CASSLSRQGTDTQYF
clone_size: -; d_call: -; j_call: TRBJ1-5; v_call: TRBV6-1; cdr3_nt: TGTGCCAGCAGTGAAGTCCGGGATCAGCCCCAGCATTTT; cdr3_aa: CASSEVRDQPQHF
clone_size: -; d_call: -; j_call: TRBJ1-1; v_call: TRBV19; cdr3_nt: TGTGCCAGTAGTATATACGGGGAAGCTTTCTTT; cdr3_aa: CASSIYGEAFF
clone_size: few; d_call: -; j_call: TRBJ1-2; v_call: TRBV9; cdr3_nt: TGTGCCAGCAGCGTACCCTTTGGGGGCATGGGGGGCTACACCTTC; cdr3_aa: CASSVPFGGMGGYTF
clone_size: -; d_call: TRBD2; j_call: TRBJ2-7; v_call: TRBV28; cdr3_nt: TGTGCCAGCAGCGACGGACTAGCGGGGGCCTCTTTCGAGCAGTACTTC; cdr3_aa: CASSDGLAGASFEQYF
clone_size: -; d_call: TRBD1; j_call: TRBJ2-5; v_call: TRBV18; cdr3_nt: TGTGCCAGCTCACGGGGGACAGGGAAAGAGACCCAGTACTTC; cdr3_aa: CASSRGTGKETQYF
clone_size: few; d_call: -; j_call: TRBJ2-1; v_call: TRBV6-5; cdr3_nt: TGTGCCAGCAGTTACGGGCACGACTCCTACAATGAGCAGTTCTTC; cdr3_aa: CASSYGHDSYNEQFF
clone_size: once; d_call: TRBD1; j_call: TRBJ2-7; v_call: TRBV5-1; cdr3_nt: TGCGCCAGCACACCTACAGGGGCGAACCTCGAGCAGTACTTC; cdr3_aa: CASTPTGANLEQYF
clone_size: -; d_call: -; j_call: TRBJ1-2; v_call: TRBV21-1; cdr3_nt: TGTGCCAGCAGCAAAAGGGGTTTGGGACAGAAAAGCTATGGCTACACCTTC; cdr3_aa: CASSKRGLGQKSYGYTF
clone_size: once; d_call: TRBD2; j_call: TRBJ2-5; v_call: TRBV5-1; cdr3_nt: TGCGCCAGCAGCTTAGGACTAGCGGGAGGGTTGGAGACCCAGTACTTC; cdr3_aa: CASSLGLAGGLETQYF
clone_size: -; d_call: -; j_call: TRBJ1-1; v_call: TRBV5-4; cdr3_nt: TGTGCCAGCAGCGCAACAGTGAACACTGAAGCTTTCTTT; cdr3_aa: CASSATVNTEAFF
clone_size: -; d_call: -; j_call: TRBJ1-1; v_call: TRBV21-1; cdr3_nt: TGTGCCAGCAGCAAAGAGAGATTCGGGAAATCAAAAGCTTTCTTT; cdr3_aa: CASSKERFGKSKAFF
clone_size: once; d_call: -; j_call: TRBJ2-1; v_call: TRBV19; cdr3_nt: TGTGCCAGTAGCAATACAGGGATGGGGGCCTCCTACAATGAGCAGTTCTTC; cdr3_aa: CASSNTGMGASYNEQFF
clone_size: -; d_call: -; j_call: TRBJ1-4; v_call: TRBV3-1/TRBV3-2; cdr3_nt: TGTGCCAGCAGCCAAGGAGGCTACCACAATGAAAAACTGTTTTTT; cdr3_aa: CASSQGGYHNEKLFF
clone_size: -; d_call: TRBD1; j_call: TRBJ1-2; v_call: TRBV18; cdr3_nt: TGTGCCAGCTCACCAGGGACAGGGAATGCCTATGGCTACACCTTC; cdr3_aa: CASSPGTGNAYGYTF
clone_size: -; d_call: TRBD1; j_call: TRBJ2-3; v_call: TRBV6-5; cdr3_nt: TGTGCCAGCAGCCGCGGACAGGGGCCAGATACGCAGTATTTT; cdr3_aa: CASSRGQGPDTQYF
clone_size: -; d_call: -; j_call: TRBJ1-5; v_call: TRBV19; cdr3_nt: TGTGCCAGCCAACGGGGGGGGGAGGCGGCCCAGCATTTT; cdr3_aa: CASQRGGEAAQHF
clone_size: -; d_call: TRBD1; j_call: TRBJ1-2; v_call: TRBV28; cdr3_nt: TGTGCCAGCAGCAGCCTAGACGGACAGGGGTACTATGGCTACACCTTC; cdr3_aa: CASSSLDGQGYYGYTF
clone_size: -; d_call: -; j_call: TRBJ2-5; v_call: TRBV3-1/TRBV3-2; cdr3_nt: TGTGCCAGCAGCCAAGTGGGGCCAGGGACCCAGTACTTC; cdr3_aa: CASSQVGPGTQYF
clone_size: -; d_call: -; j_call: TRBJ1-1; v_call: TRBV19; cdr3_nt: TGTGCCGCCAGACCGCGAGGGCTCACTGAAGCTTTCTTT; cdr3_aa: CAARPRGLTEAFF
clone_size: once; d_call: TRBD1; j_call: TRBJ2-7; v_call: TRBV27; cdr3_nt: TGTGCCAGCAGCCCACTCCAGACAGGGGTGGGGTACGAGCAGTACTTC; cdr3_aa: CASSPLQTGVGYEQYF
clone_size: once; d_call: -; j_call: TRBJ1-1; v_call: TRBV5-6; cdr3_nt: TGTGCCAGCAGCCGAGACACCCGGGGCACTGAAGCTTTCTTT; cdr3_aa: CASSRDTRGTEAFF
clone_size: -; d_call: TRBD1; j_call: TRBJ1-1; v_call: TRBV29-1; cdr3_nt: TGCAGCGTAGATCCCCCGGGACAGGGGAACACTGAAGCTTTCTTT; cdr3_aa: CSVDPPGQGNTEAFF
clone_size: -; d_call: -; j_call: TRBJ1-1; v_call: TRBV5-4; cdr3_nt: TGTGCCAGCAGCTTCGCAGGGGTGAACACTGAAGCTTTCTTT; cdr3_aa: CASSFAGVNTEAFF
clone_size: few; d_call: -; j_call: TRBJ2-1; v_call: TRBV6-5; cdr3_nt: TGTGCCAGCAGTTACTCGTCATACAATGAGCAGTTCTTC; cdr3_aa: CASSYSSYNEQFF
clone_size: -; d_call: -; j_call: TRBJ2-1; v_call: TRBV24-1; cdr3_nt: TGTGCCACCAGTGATTTGCCCGGGCAGGGTGGAGATGGGAATGAGCAGTTCTTC; cdr3_aa: CATSDLPGQGGDGNEQFF
clone_size: few; d_call: -; j_call: TRBJ1-5; v_call: TRBV6-5; cdr3_nt: TGTGCCAGCAGTACTAGTGGCAGCAATCAGCCCCAGCATTTT; cdr3_aa: CASSTSGSNQPQHF
clone_size: -; d_call: -; j_call: TRBJ2-5; v_call: TRBV19; cdr3_nt: TGTGCCAGTAGTATCTCCGTGGGGGACTGGCGGGCCACACAAGAGACCCAGTACTTC; cdr3_aa: CASSISVGDWRATQETQYF
clone_size: -; d_call: -; j_call: TRBJ1-1; v_call: TRBV6-4; cdr3_nt: TGTGCCAGCAGTGACCACACACAGGGAAAGGCTTTCTTT; cdr3_aa: CASSDHTQGKAFF
clone_size: once; d_call: -; j_call: TRBJ2-5; v_call: TRBV24-1; cdr3_nt: TGTGCCACCAAGGGGGCGGGAATATGGGAGACCCAGTACTTC; cdr3_aa: CATKGAGIWETQYF
clone_size: -; d_call: -; j_call: TRBJ1-1; v_call: TRBV19; cdr3_nt: TGTGCCAGCTACAGGCGGACTGAAGCTTTCTTT; cdr3_aa: CASYRRTEAFF
clone_size: -; d_call: TRBD1; j_call: TRBJ1-4; v_call: TRBV6-5; cdr3_nt: TGTGCCAGCAGCTTTGCGGGGACAGCAAATGAAAAACTGTTTTTT; cdr3_aa: CASSFAGTANEKLFF